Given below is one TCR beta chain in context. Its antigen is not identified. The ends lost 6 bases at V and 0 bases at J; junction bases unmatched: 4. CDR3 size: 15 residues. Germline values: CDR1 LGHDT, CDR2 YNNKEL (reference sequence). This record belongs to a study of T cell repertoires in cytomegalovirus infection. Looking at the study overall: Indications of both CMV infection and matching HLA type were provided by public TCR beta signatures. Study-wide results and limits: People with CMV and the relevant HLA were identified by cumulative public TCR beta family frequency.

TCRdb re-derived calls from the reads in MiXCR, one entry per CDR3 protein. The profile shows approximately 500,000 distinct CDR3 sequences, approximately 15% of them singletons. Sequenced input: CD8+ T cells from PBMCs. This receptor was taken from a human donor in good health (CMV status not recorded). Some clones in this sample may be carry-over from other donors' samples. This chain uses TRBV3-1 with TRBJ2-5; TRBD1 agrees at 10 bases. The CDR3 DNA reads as TGTGCCAGCAGTCCGGACAGGGGGTACCAAGAGACCCAGTACTTC. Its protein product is CASSPDRGYQETQYF.